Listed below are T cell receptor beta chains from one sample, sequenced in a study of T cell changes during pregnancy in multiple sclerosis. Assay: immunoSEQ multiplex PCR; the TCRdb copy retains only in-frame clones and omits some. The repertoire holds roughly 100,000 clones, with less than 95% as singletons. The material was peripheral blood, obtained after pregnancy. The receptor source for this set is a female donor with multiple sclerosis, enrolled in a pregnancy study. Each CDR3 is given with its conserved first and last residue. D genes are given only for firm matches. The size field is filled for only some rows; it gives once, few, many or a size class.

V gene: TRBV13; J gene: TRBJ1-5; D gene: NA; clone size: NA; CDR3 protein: CASSFSGNQPQHF; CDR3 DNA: TGTGCCAGCAGCTTCTCGGGTAATCAGCCCCAGCATTTT
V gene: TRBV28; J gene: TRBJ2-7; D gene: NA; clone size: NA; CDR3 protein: CATLKGAGIHEQYF; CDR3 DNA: TGTGCCACCCTAAAGGGGGCGGGAATCCACGAGCAGTACTTC
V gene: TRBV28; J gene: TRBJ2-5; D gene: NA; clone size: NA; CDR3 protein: CASSIPGSQETQYF; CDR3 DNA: TGTGCCAGCAGTATTCCAGGGTCTCAAGAGACCCAGTACTTC
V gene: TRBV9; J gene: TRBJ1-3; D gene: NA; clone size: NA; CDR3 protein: CASSVAARSSGNTIYF; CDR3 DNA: TGTGCCAGCAGCGTAGCGGCCCGGAGCTCTGGAAACACCATATATTTT
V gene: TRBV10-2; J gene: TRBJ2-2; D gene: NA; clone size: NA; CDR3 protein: CASRGIGELFF; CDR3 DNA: TGCGCCAGCAGGGGCATCGGGGAGCTGTTTTTT
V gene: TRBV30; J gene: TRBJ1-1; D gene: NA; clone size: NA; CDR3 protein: CASLGLRAGTEAFF; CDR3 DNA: TGTGCCAGCTTGGGGCTAAGGGCAGGGACTGAAGCTTTCTTT
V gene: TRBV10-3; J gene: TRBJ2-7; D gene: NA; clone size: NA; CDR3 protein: CAIKPGRGTSYEQYF; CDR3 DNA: TGTGCCATCAAGCCTGGGAGGGGGACGTCCTACGAGCAGTACTTC
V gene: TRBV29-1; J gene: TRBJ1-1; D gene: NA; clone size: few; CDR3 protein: CSVDEGGTEAFF; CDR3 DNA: TGCAGCGTTGACGAAGGAGGCACTGAAGCTTTCTTT
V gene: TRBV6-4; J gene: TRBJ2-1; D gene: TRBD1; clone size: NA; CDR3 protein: CASSGDRDRPYNEQFF; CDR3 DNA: TGTGCCAGCAGTGGGGACCGGGACAGGCCCTACAATGAGCAGTTCTTC
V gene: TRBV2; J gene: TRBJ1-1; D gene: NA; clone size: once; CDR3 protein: CASSLRSTEAFF; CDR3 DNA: TGTGCCAGCAGTTTGAGGAGCACTGAAGCTTTCTTT
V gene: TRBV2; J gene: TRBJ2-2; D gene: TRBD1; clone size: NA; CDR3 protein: CASSGDRANTGELFF; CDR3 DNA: TGTGCCAGCAGTGGGGACAGGGCTAACACCGGGGAGCTGTTTTTT
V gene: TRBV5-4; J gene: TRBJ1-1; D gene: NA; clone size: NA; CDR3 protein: CASSLPQGGSSEAFF; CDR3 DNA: TGTGCCAGCAGCTTACCCCAGGGAGGCAGTTCTGAAGCTTTCTTT
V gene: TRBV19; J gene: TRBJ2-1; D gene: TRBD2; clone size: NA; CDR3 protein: CASSVLAADYNEQFF; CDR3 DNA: TGTGCCAGTAGTGTACTAGCGGCCGATTACAATGAGCAGTTCTTC
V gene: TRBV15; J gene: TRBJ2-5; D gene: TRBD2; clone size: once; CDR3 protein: CATSRGGRGGETQYF; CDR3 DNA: TGTGCCACCAGCAGAGGGGGGAGGGGTGGCGAGACCCAGTACTTC
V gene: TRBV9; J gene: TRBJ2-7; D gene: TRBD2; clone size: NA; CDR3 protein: CASSVGEGRSSYEQYF; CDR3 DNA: TGTGCCAGCAGCGTAGGGGAGGGACGGAGCTCCTACGAGCAGTACTTC
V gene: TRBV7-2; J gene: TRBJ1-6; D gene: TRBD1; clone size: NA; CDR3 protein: CASRRTGGNNSPLHF; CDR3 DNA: TGTGCCAGCAGACGGACAGGGGGAAATAATTCACCCCTCCACTTT
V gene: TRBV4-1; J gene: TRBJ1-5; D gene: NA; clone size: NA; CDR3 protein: CASSQVEQPHQPQHF; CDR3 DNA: TGCGCCAGCAGCCAAGTTGAACAGCCTCATCAGCCCCAGCATTTT
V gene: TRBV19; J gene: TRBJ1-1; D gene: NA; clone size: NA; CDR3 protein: CASTLGGETEAFF; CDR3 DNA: TGTGCCAGTACTCTCGGGGGAGAGACTGAAGCTTTCTTT
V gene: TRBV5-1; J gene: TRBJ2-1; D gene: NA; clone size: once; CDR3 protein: CASSLGGWNNEQFF; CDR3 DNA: TGCGCCAGCAGCTTGGGAGGGTGGAACAATGAGCAGTTCTTC
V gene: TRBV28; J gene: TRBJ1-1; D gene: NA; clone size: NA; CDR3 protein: CASSLERPTEAFF; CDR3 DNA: TGTGCCAGCAGTTTAGAGAGGCCCACTGAAGCTTTCTTT
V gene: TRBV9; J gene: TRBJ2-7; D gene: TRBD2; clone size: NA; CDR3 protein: CASSVFWGRICAGGFHEQYF; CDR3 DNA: TGTGCCAGCAGCGTATTCTGGGGGCGGATTTGCGCGGGAGGTTTCCACGAGCAGTACTTC
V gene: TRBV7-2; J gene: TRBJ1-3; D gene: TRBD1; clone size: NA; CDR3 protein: CASSPDRVSGNTIYF; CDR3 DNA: TGTGCCAGCAGCCCGGACAGGGTCTCTGGAAACACCATATATTTT
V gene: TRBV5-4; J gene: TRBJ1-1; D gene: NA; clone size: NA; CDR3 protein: CASSNTEKLNTEAFF; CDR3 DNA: TGTGCCAGCAGTAATACAGAGAAGTTGAACACTGAAGCTTTCTTT
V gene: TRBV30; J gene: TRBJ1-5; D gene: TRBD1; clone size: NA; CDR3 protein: CAWSAGDREDQPQHF; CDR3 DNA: TGTGCCTGGAGTGCTGGGGACAGGGAGGATCAGCCCCAGCATTTT
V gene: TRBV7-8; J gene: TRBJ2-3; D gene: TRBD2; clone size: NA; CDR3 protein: CASSFRLAESTDTQYF; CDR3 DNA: TGTGCCAGCAGCTTCCGACTAGCGGAAAGCACAGATACGCAGTATTTT
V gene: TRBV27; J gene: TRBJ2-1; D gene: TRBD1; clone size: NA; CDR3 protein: CASSVTDRAVEQFF; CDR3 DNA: TGTGCCAGCAGTGTTACGGACAGGGCGGTGGAGCAGTTCTTC
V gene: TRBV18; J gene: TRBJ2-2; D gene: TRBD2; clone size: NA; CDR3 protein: CASSPSGLAGLTGELFF; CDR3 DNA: TGTGCCAGCTCACCGTCTGGACTAGCGGGCCTCACCGGGGAGCTGTTTTTT
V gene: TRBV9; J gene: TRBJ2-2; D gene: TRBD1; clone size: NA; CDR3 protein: CASSVSPGQGITGELFF; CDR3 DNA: TGTGCCAGCAGCGTTTCCCCGGGACAGGGGATCACCGGGGAGCTGTTTTTT
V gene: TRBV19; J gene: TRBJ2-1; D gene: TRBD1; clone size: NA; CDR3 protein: CASSIVPGTGGRNEQFF; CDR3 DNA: TGTGCCAGTAGTATAGTCCCCGGGACAGGGGGCCGAAATGAGCAGTTCTTC
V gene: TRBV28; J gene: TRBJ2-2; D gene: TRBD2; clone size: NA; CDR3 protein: CASRGLAGNTGELFF; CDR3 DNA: TGTGCCAGCAGAGGACTAGCGGGGAACACCGGGGAGCTGTTTTTT
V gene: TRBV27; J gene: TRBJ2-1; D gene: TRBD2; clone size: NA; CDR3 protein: CASSPGLAGYNEQFF; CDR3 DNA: TGTGCCAGCAGTCCGGGACTAGCAGGCTACAATGAGCAGTTCTTC
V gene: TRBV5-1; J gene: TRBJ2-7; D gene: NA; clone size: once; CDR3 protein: CASRDYPTYEQYF; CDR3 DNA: TGCGCCAGCCGAGACTACCCTACCTACGAGCAGTACTTC
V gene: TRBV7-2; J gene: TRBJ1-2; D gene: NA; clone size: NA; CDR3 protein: CASSLGIGRLWGYTF; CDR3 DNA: TGTGCCAGCAGCTTAGGGATCGGCAGGCTGTGGGGCTACACCTTC
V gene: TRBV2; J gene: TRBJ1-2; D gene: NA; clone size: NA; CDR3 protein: CALRLLRGDGYTF; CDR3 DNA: TGTGCCCTTCGGCTTCTTCGGGGGGATGGCTACACCTTC
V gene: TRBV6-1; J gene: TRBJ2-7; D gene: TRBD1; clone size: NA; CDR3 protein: CASSVTGTGLYEQYF; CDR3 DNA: TGTGCCAGCAGTGTAACCGGGACAGGGCTCTACGAGCAGTACTTC
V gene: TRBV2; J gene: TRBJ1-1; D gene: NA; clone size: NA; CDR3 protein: CASSETGLNTEAFF; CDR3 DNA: TGTGCCAGCAGTGAAACAGGCTTGAACACTGAAGCTTTCTTT
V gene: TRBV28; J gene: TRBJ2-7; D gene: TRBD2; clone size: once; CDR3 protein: CASSSPSGRDYEQYF; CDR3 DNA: TGTGCCAGCAGTTCTCCTAGCGGGAGGGACTACGAGCAGTACTTC
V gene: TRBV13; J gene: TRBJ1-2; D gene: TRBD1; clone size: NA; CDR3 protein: CASRETGGVAYGYTF; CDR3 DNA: TGTGCCAGCAGAGAAACAGGGGGGGTTGCCTATGGCTACACCTTC
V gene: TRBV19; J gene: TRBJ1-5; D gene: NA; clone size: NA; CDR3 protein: CASTPGREISNQPQHF; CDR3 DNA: TGTGCCAGTACCCCAGGGCGGGAGATTAGCAATCAGCCCCAGCATTTT
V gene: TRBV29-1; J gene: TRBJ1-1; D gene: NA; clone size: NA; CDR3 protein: CSVEGRGHTEAFF; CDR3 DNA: TGCAGCGTTGAAGGGCGGGGGCACACTGAAGCTTTCTTT
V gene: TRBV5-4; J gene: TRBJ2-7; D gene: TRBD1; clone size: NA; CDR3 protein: CASSGRDRGANEQYF; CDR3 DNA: TGTGCCAGCAGCGGGAGGGACAGGGGGGCCAACGAGCAGTACTTC
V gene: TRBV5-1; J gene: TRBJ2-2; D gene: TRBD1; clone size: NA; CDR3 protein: CASSFNSGQGFYGELFF; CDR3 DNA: TGCGCCAGCAGCTTTAATTCGGGACAGGGGTTTTACGGGGAGCTGTTTTTT
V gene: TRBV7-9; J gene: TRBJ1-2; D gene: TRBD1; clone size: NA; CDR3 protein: CAGDREDYGYTF; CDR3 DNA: TGTGCCGGTGACAGGGAGGACTATGGCTACACCTTC
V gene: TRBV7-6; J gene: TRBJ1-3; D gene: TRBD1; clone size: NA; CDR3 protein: CASSREQGASGNTIYF; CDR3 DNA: TGTGCCAGCAGCCGAGAACAGGGGGCCTCTGGAAACACCATATATTTT
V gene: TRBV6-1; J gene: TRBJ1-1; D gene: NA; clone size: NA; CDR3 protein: CASSLSGAMNTEAFF; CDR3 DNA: TGTGCCAGCAGCTTGTCTGGAGCCATGAACACTGAAGCTTTCTTT
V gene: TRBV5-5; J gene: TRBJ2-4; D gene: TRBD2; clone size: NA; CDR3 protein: CASSSRTSGGAPEHIQYF; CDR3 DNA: TGTGCCAGCAGCTCCCGGACTAGCGGGGGGGCTCCCGAGCACATTCAGTACTTC
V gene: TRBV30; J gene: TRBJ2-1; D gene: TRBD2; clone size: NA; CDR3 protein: CAWRASGRVYNEQFF; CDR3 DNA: TGTGCCTGGAGAGCTAGCGGGAGAGTCTACAATGAGCAGTTCTTC
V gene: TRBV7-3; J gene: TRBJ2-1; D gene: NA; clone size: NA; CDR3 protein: CASSLDSSSYNEQFF; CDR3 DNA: TGTGCCAGCAGCCTGGACTCAAGCTCCTACAATGAGCAGTTCTTC
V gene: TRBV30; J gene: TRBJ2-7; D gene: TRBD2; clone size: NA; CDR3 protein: CAWSASGSDEQYF; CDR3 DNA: TGTGCCTGGAGTGCTAGCGGGAGTGACGAGCAGTACTTC
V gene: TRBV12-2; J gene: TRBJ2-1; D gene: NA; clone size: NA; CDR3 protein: CASRRIEQFF; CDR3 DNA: TGTGCAAGTCGGCGGATTGAGCAGTTCTTC
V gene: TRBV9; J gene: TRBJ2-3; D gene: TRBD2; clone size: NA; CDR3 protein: CASSAGLAESTDTQYF; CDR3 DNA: TGTGCCAGCAGCGCAGGACTAGCGGAAAGCACAGATACGCAGTATTTT
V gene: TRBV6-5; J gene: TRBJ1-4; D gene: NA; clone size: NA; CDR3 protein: CASGRGNEKLFF; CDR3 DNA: TGTGCCAGCGGCCGGGGTAATGAAAAACTGTTTTTT